The text below deals with one T cell receptor beta chain. Its target is unknown. This entry comes from a study of T cell responses to AZD1222 COVID-19 vaccine. General study points: White British ancestry dominated among donors, who included more females, and clonal diversity was possibly underestimated. AZD1222 recipients seropositive at baseline numbered only five to seven.

Measured with immunoSEQ multiplex PCR; TCRdb has only the in-frame clones, and not every one. Among about 120,000 clones listed, about 91% were seen once. V gave up 2 bases and J gave up 3 bases; unmatched junction bases: 4. The germline V gene has CDR1 MNHEY and CDR2 SVGEGT. This CDR3 has 14 amino acids. The chain has TRBV6-2 or TRBV6-3 and TRBJ2-7, with TRBD1 identical over 7 bases. The receptor comes from an adult who received the AZD1222 COVID-19 vaccine. The source was peripheral blood, collected 28 days after the second AZD1222 dose. The CDR3 loop reads CASSYHGQDYEQYF. In DNA, the CDR3 is TGTGCCAGCAGTTACCACGGACAGGACTACGAGCAGTACTTC.